This T cell receptor (beta chain) was observed in a study of long-term antiretroviral therapy in people with HIV (dated by TCRdb to between 2020 and 2023). Looking at the study overall: The earliest samples were collected roughly a decade before the 2015 WHO recommendation for immediate ART, at a time when ART was usually postponed until CD4 counts fell. This retrospective serial study examined whether starting ART and sustained HIV suppression were associated with changes in the composition and diversity of the TRB repertoire in peripheral blood. From some 30 adults with confirmed HIV infection, the cohort provided around 180 cryopreserved PBMC samples, gathered serially across a mean of about 6 years (range 1-12). About 35% of the 30 participants with HIV were female. Test extractions of a monoclonal T-cell line alongside a few dozen polyclonal samples showed no cross-contamination during QIAcube processing.

Note on this clone: The antigen it binds to is not known. No per-base quality is available; no much larger clone lies one base away.

Participants were included only if at least one PBMC sample before ART initiation and at least two post-ART samples were available. All participants with HIV were treated in the United States of America. Cryopreserved samples of 1-10 million PBMC were thawed and washed before DNA extraction. At the time of the earliest PBMC sample, participants with HIV were aged between roughly 20 and 54 years. Per participant, PBMC samples came from 1-4 timepoints prior to ART initiation and 2-8 timepoints following ART initiation, for a median of 7 samples. For every participant, serial HIV viral load, CD4+ T-cell count, ART history and demographic data were obtained. Using a Qiagen kit on a QIAcube, genomic DNA was extracted from unsorted PBMC, with samples processed in batches of 12. Summary of the overall study and its limitations: Starting ART was linked to a significant rise in TRB diversity, yet even with long-term ART the diversity remained significantly lower than in transplant donor controls. Unsorted PBMC were profiled instead of sorted CD4+ and CD8+ T cells because pre-ART samples had limited cell numbers. Expanded TRB clones identified before ART initiation dominated the repertoire across all time points, though the dominance fluctuated and decreased in many PLHIV after ART. Narrower CDR3 length ranges were observed in HIV repertoires than in controls, and an antigen-experienced repertoire with only a slight naive shift after ART was suggested by the network structure. The samples span the years 2004 to 2017, and the ART regimens used at that time may not be as effective as current regimens. Inferences about post-ART repertoire changes are limited because no data were available on ART adherence, viral resistance or therapy changes. Limited PBMC availability meant only the TCR beta chain was sequenced, without alpha chain pairing.

The immunoSEQ hsTCRB v3.0 assay was used at survey level resolution to sequence the TRB variable region. The target sequencing depth for TRB was about 35,000-50,000 T-cell genomes per sample. Pooled TRB libraries were sequenced on an Illumina MiSeq with a v3 150-cycle kit. The source study handled its data this way. Repertoire analysis was performed in R inside a reproducible Nextflow workflow that covered QC, data transformation and analysis. Custom analyses were implemented in LymphoSeq2, an R package for AIRR-Seq data exploration. After excluding several samples that yielded fewer than 5000 total TRB sequences, 188 HIV repertoires remained for analysis. Among the 180 to 200 HIV repertoires that were kept, approximately 61 were collected before ART initiation and more than 120 were collected after ART initiation. Each repertoire was downsampled to 5000 TRB nucleotide sequences, and summary statistics were averaged across 100 downsampling iterations. The analysis kept only TRB sequences whose CDR3 regions were at least seven amino acids long. Diversity was assessed using a clonality score derived from Shannon entropy and using the Gini coefficient. Repertoire networks linked the top 5000 CDR3 amino acid sequences whenever two sequences differed by an edit distance of one. For TRB CDR3 amino acid sequences, GLIPH2 was used to predict antigen specificity groups and MHC restriction. To flag known associations with CMV, EBV, HIV or tissue antigens, CDR3 amino acid sequences were compared against VDJdb and McPAS-TCR. Pre-ART, post-ART and control groups were compared with Wilcoxon signed-rank tests and Holm-Bonferroni correction. What TCRdb holds here is the immuneACCESS table cut down to in-frame rearrangements. Part of the clones is not present; checked against another copy, under half of the missing clones reflect an unresolved V gene, and the others are unexplained. Clonal size and the V and J genes are those of that table, whereas D and trimming came from the DNA. Counted in this sample were 20,000 to 25,000 clones; about nine tenths of them appeared once. The top ten clones comprise about 8.1% of the sample.

V lost 2 bases and J lost 6 bases; the stretch between them is 6 bases long. The germline V gene (reference sequence) sets CDR1 to SGHNT and CDR2 to YYREEE. From the cysteine up to the phenylalanine, the CDR3 has a length of 12 residues. CDR3 DNA is the only sequence kept; it has 36 bases, read in frame from the first base. This clonotype originated in a young man with HIV. The sample in question was unsorted PBMCs, obtained 0.2 years before starting antiretroviral therapy. The rearranged chain carries TRBV5-4 and TRBJ2-1; the D region possibly corresponds to TRBD2 (5 bases align). DNA sequence: TGTGCCAGCAGCTTCGGGGTCAATGAGCAGTTCTTC. Translated, this gives CASSFGVNEQFF. With all but the CDR3 taken from the reference TRBV5-4 and TRBJ2-1 genes, the full variable domain is: ETGVTQSPTHLIKTRGQQVTLRCSSQSGHNTVSWYQQALGQGPQFIFQYYREEENGRGNFPPRFSGLQFPNYSSELNVNALELDDSALYLCASSFGVNEQFFGPGTRLTVL.